The subject of this entry is one TCR beta chain. Its antigen is unidentified. One end of the junction varies from germline; a read error may be responsible. The data originate from a study of cytomegalovirus exposure and HLA in healthy donors. Study-wide results and caveats: For presence/absence analyses, sequencing depth was assumed to be roughly uniform across donors. Some TCR beta chains (about 180 of them) were listed as cytomegalovirus-associated. The authors later found TCR association rates varying by HLA locus, with DRB1 most and HLA-C fewest.

Use of 60 Vbeta and 13 Jbeta primers characterized the PCR. Clones were sequenced by immunoSEQ multiplex PCR, and TCRdb holds only the in-frame ones, with some missing. The sample holds approximately 150,000 clones, 79% seen once. CDR1 and CDR2 (germline): SEHNR, FQNEAQ (reference sequence). The CDR3 totals 16 residues. This chain links TRBV7-9 with TRBJ2-4; possible D gene TRBD2, 5 bases. The TCR comes from a man aged 35-49 years in good health and CMV-seronegative. Sequencing used PBMCs. Written as DNA, the CDR3 is TGTGCCAGCAGCTCCGCCGACCGGGAAGCCAAAAACAGTCAGTACTTC. Its translation is CASSSADREAKNSQYF.